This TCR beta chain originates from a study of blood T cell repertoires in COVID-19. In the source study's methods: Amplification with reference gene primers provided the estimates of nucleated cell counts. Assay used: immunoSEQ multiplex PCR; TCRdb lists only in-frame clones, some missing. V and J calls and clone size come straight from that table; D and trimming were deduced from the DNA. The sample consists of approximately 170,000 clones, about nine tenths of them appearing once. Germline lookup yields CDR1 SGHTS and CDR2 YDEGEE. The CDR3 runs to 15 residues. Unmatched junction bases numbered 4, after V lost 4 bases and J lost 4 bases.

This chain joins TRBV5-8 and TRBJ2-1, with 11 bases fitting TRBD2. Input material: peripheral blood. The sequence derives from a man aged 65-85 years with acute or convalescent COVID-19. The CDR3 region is CASSRGTSGYNEQFF. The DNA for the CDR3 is TGTGCCAGCAGCCGAGGGACTAGCGGATACAATGAGCAGTTCTTC.